These 20 T cell receptor beta chains came from one sample sequenced in a study of cytomegalovirus exposure and HLA in healthy donors. Both 60 Vbeta primers and 13 Jbeta primers went into the PCR. Clones were sequenced by immunoSEQ multiplex PCR, and TCRdb holds only the in-frame ones, with some missing. There are more than 200,000 clones in the sample, with about 1% held by the top ten. Sequenced input: PBMCs. The receptors here all came from a woman in her 30s in good health and CMV-seropositive.

The CDR3 region has the DNA TGTGCCAGCAGTTCCCCGCGGGGGGTCACTGAAGCTTTCTTT. Amino acid sequence: CASSSPRGVTEAFF. V usage is TRBV6-5 and J usage is TRBJ1-1; tentative D call: TRBD1 (5 bases). V lost 4 bases to trimming and J lost 4 bases, with 13 bases between them. The CDR3 covers 14 residues. Germline CDR1 reads MNHEY; CDR2 reads SVGAGI.

V gene TRBV5-1 combines with J gene TRBJ2-7; D gene unclear. The germline V gene has CDR1 SGHRS and CDR2 YFSETQ. The ends were cut back, 4 bases at V and 3 bases at J, with 8 bases in the middle. This CDR3 is 12 amino acids long. The CDR3 protein is CASSLDDYEQYF. CDR3 nucleotide sequence: TGCGCCAGCAGCCTAGACGACTACGAGCAGTACTTC.

The V gene is TRBV20-1, the J gene TRBJ1-2; maybe TRBD1 (5 bases). CDR1 DFQATT and CDR2 SNEGSKA come from the germline V gene (reference sequence). Trimming stripped 4 bases from V and 7 bases from J, with 10 bases between. CDR3 size: 11 residues. The DNA for the CDR3 is TGCAGTGCTACCCCCGGGGGTGGCTACACCTTC. It is translated as CSATPGGGYTF.

The chain joins TRBV7-9 to TRBJ2-5; TRBD2 matches 9 bases. V trimming: 3 bases; J trimming: 2 bases; junction bases outside the gene matches: 4. Germline values: CDR1 SEHNR, CDR2 FQNEAQ (reference sequence). The length of the CDR3 is 15 residues. CDR3 DNA sequence: TGTGCCAGCAGCTTTGCGGGGGGGCCGCAAGAGACCCAGTACTTC. Encoded protein: CASSFAGGPQETQYF.

The rearrangement links TRBV29-1 to TRBJ2-1, with D hard to call. The V and J ends lost 6 bases and 5 bases respectively, with 14 bases between them. Germline V gives CDR1 SQVTM, CDR2 ANQGSEA. The CDR3 extends over 13 amino acids. DNA for the CDR3: TGCAGCGTCGCCAGAATAACTAACAATGAGCAGTTCTTC. This sequence encodes CSVARITNNEQFF.

The rearrangement uses TRBV4-3 and TRBJ2-2; weak D call: TRBD1 (6 bases). Trimming took 6 bases from V and 7 from J, leaving 12 bases between them. The germline V gene has CDR1 LGHNA and CDR2 YSLEER. The CDR3 totals 13 residues. The chain's CDR3 is CASSHPGDGELFF. CDR3 sequence (DNA): TGCGCCAGCAGTCATCCAGGGGACGGGGAGCTGTTTTTT.

The V call is TRBV30, the J call TRBJ1-5; D is undetermined. The germline CDR1 and CDR2 sequences are GTSNPN and SVGIG (reference sequence). Trimming stripped 0 bases from V and 5 bases from J, with 8 bases between. This CDR3 comprises 13 residues. CDR3 nucleotide sequence: TGTGCCTGGAGTGTGAGGGCTCATCAGCCCCAGCATTTT. This encodes CAWSVRAHQPQHF.

The chain uses TRBV5-4 and TRBJ1-2; D is unclear. CDR1 and CDR2 (germline): SGHNT, YYREEE (reference sequence). The CDR3 contains 12 residues. Trimming removed 4 bases from V and 8 bases from J, with 12 bases in between. CDR3 coding DNA: TGTGCCAGCAGCACCGACGCGGGAGGCTACACCTTC. It translates to CASSTDAGGYTF.

The rearrangement joins TRBV7-2 to TRBJ2-3; 9 bases line up with TRBD2. Germline V gene data show CDR1 as SGHTA and CDR2 as FQGNSA. CDR3 length equals 17 residues. Trimming cost V 2 bases and J 2 bases; bases outside gene matches: 8. The DNA for the CDR3 is TGTGCCAGCAGCTTACGAGCTAGCGGGATCGTCACAGATACGCAGTATTTT. Amino acids: CASSLRASGIVTDTQYF.

The rearrangement links TRBV6-5 to TRBJ2-7, with D perhaps matching TRBD1 (6 bases). V lost 2 bases to trimming and J lost 5 bases, with 16 bases between them. This CDR3 has 15 amino acids. Looked up from germline, CDR1 is MNHEY and CDR2 is SVGAGI. CDR3 in DNA: TGTGCCAGCAGTTACAGTAGGGGGACCCCCCACGAGCAGTACTTC. It codes for CASSYSRGTPHEQYF.

V usage is TRBV6-5 and J usage is TRBJ1-2; perhaps TRBD1 as D (5 bases). This CDR3 comprises 16 residues. Trimming stripped 0 bases from V and 8 bases from J, with 19 bases between. The germline CDR1 and CDR2 sequences are MNHEY and SVGAGI. The CDR3, as DNA: TGTGCCAGCAGTTACTCGACGGCAGGGTGGGGGGAGGGCTACACCTTC. This codes for CASSYSTAGWGEGYTF.

Regarding this clone: Other DNA sequences in the sample encode the same CDR3. The CDR3 DNA reads TGTGCCAGCTCACAGGGACAGAAAGCTTTCTTT. Encoded protein: CASSQGQKAFF. This chain uses TRBV18 with TRBJ1-1, with 7 positions matching TRBD1. The CDR3 is 11 amino acids. With 4 bases clipped from V and 9 bases from J, the junction kept 2 bases outside the gene matches. The germline V gene has CDR1 KGHSH and CDR2 LQKENI.

The chain uses TRBV10-3 and TRBJ2-5; possible D gene TRBD1, 6 bases. The CDR3 spans 14 residues. The V gene lost 10 bases and the J gene lost 4 bases, with 19 bases spanning the gap. Germline CDR1 ENHRY, CDR2 SYGVKD. The CDR3: CATLQQGAGETQYF. CDR3 coding DNA: TGTGCCACCTTACAACAGGGCGCAGGAGAGACCCAGTACTTC.

V and J are TRBV5-4 and TRBJ2-3, with D possibly matching TRBD2 (5 bases). The germline V and J ends were trimmed by 0 bases and 4 bases, with 15 bases remaining between them. Germline V gives CDR1 SGHNT, CDR2 YYREEE (reference sequence). This CDR3 has 16 amino acids. The CDR3 region has the DNA TGTGCCAGCAGCTTGGGAGAGGGTGGATCGGCAGATACGCAGTATTTT. Translating it yields CASSLGEGGSADTQYF.

The rearrangement joins TRBV10-3 to TRBJ2-1, with D possibly matching TRBD2 (5 bases). The germline V gene has CDR1 ENHRY and CDR2 SYGVKD. The V and J ends lost 3 bases and 5 bases respectively, with 38 bases between them. The CDR3 spans 23 residues. This CDR3 is CAISELPSPLASSSYTSDNEQFF. Written as DNA, the CDR3 is TGTGCCATCAGTGAATTACCTAGCCCCCTTGCCAGCAGCTCCTATACATCCGACAATGAGCAGTTCTTC.

The chain has TRBV6-1 and TRBJ2-7, with a possible D match to TRBD2 (5 bases). Trimming removed 4 bases from V and 0 bases from J, with 13 bases in between. Germline V lookup: CDR1 MNHNS, CDR2 SASEGT. The CDR3 has 15 residues. CDR3 amino acids: CASSARTASSYEQYF. DNA of the CDR3: TGTGCCAGCAGTGCTCGGACTGCCAGCTCCTACGAGCAGTACTTC.

The genes are TRBV6-1 and TRBJ2-3; 8 bases are shared with TRBD2. This CDR3 has 13 residues. J gave up 4 bases and V 8 bases, and 5 bases lay outside the gene matches. In germline, CDR1 is MNHNS, CDR2 SASEGT. The CDR3 DNA reads as TGTGCCAGCGTCGGGGGGGCGTCAGATACGCAGTATTTT. Translated: CASVGGASDTQYF.

The gene calls are TRBV18 and TRBJ2-7, with 7 bases identical to TRBD1. CDR1 is KGHSH and CDR2 is LQKENI in the germline V gene. This CDR3 comprises 15 residues. Trimming took 3 bases from V and 0 from J; bases not matched to a gene: 5. The CDR3 region is CASSPGQAASYEQYF. The CDR3 nucleotides are TGTGCCAGCTCACCCGGACAGGCCGCCTCCTACGAGCAGTACTTC.

The chain joins TRBV5-8 to TRBJ2-7; perhaps TRBD2 as D (6 bases). Germline V CDR1 and CDR2: SGHTS, YDEGEE. V shed 5 bases and J shed 0 bases, with 15 bases lying between them. There are 15 residues in the CDR3. CDR3 region: CASSLYFGSSYEQYF. The CDR3 DNA follows: TGTGCCAGCAGTCTTTATTTCGGGAGCTCCTACGAGCAGTACTTC.

This chain uses TRBV25-1 with TRBJ2-1; 9 bases line up with TRBD2. CDR1 and CDR2 (germline): MGHDK, SYGVNS. CDR3 length: 15 residues. Germline trimming cut 5 bases from V and 6 bases from J; bases unmatched to any gene: 8. The CDR3 reads CASSPTGLAGNEQFF. DNA of the CDR3: TGTGCCAGCAGTCCTACGGGACTAGCAGGCAATGAGCAGTTCTTC.